This T cell receptor (beta chain) was sequenced in a study of blood T cell repertoires in COVID-19. In the study's own analysis: Amplifying reference gene primers gave estimates of nucleated cell counts. Clones were read by immunoSEQ multiplex PCR, and TCRdb kept only the in-frame ones, dropping some. That table is the source of V, J and clone size, and D and trimming were worked out from the DNA. The table shows under 300,000 clones, with 84% occurring only once. Germline CDR1 is SNHLY and CDR2 is FYNNEI. The V gene end was trimmed by 6 bases and the J gene end by 5 bases; junction bases not matched to a gene: 8. The CDR3 is made up of 15 amino acids.

The sequence was obtained from a woman between 40 and 55 years old who had recovered from COVID-19. The genes are TRBV2 and TRBJ1-5; 9 bases match TRBD1. Sequencing input: peripheral blood. DNA of the CDR3: TGTGCCAGCAGAAAACAGGGGGCCAGGGATCAGCCCCAGCATTTT. This translates into CASRKQGARDQPQHF.